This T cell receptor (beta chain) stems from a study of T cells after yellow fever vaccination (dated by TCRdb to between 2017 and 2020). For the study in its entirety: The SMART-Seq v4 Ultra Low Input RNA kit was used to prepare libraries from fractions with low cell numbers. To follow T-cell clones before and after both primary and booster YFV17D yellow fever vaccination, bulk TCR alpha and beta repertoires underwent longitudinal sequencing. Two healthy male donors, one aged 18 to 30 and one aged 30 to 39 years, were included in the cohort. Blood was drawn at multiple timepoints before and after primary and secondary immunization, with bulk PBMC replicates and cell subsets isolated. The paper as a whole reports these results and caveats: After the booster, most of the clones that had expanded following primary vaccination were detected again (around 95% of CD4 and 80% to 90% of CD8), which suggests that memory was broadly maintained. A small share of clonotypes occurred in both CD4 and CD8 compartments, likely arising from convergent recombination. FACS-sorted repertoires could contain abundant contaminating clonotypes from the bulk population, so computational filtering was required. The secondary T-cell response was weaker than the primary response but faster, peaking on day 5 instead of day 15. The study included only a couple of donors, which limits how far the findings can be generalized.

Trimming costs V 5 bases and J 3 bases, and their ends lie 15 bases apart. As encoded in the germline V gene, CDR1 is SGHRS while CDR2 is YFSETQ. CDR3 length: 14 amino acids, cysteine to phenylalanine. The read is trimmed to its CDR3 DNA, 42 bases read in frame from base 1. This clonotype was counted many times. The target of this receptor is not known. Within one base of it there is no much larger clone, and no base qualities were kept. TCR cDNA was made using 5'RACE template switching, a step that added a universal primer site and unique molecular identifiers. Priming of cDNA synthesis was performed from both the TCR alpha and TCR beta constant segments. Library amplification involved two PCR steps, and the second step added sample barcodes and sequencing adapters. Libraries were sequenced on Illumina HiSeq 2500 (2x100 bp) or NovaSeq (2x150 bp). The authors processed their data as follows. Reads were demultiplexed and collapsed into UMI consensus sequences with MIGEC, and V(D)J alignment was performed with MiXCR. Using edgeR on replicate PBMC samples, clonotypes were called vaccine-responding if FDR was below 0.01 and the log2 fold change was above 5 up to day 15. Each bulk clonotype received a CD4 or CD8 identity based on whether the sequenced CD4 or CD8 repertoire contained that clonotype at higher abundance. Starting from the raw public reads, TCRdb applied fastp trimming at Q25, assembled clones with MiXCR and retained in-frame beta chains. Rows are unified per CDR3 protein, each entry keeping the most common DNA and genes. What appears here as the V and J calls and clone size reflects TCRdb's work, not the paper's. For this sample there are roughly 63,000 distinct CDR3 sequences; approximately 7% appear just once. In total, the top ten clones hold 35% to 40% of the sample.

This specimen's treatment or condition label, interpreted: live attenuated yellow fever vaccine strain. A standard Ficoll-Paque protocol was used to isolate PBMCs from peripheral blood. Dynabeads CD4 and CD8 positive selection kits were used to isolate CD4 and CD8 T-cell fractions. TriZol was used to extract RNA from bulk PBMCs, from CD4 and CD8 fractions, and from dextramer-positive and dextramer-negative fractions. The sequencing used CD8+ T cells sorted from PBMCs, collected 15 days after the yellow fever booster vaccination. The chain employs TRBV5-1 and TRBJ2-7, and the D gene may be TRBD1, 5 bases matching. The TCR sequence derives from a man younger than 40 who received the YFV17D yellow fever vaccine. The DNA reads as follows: TGCGCCAGCAGAGAAGAGACAGCTTACTACGAGCAGTACTTC. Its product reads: CASREETAYYEQYF.